This passage covers 6 T cell receptor beta chains from one sample sequenced in a study of radiation and T cells in renal cell carcinoma (dated by TCRdb to 2020 to 2021). The intended sense of this specimen's time point label: blood 2 weeks post-SBRT. In the paper's terms, the treatment or condition label means: 15 Gy SBRT to primary tumor, nephrectomy 4 weeks later. Libraries were prepared through the immunoSEQ multiplex PCR assay. This immuneACCESS table, as held by TCRdb, lists in-frame sequences with V and J called but not all clones. Of the missing ones, under half trace to an unresolved V gene in checked studies; the others have no known cause. This sample is represented by roughly 150,000 clones; 87% of them were singletons. Together, the top ten hold 10% to 15% of the sample. Here the sequenced sample was blood, taken from a patient whose treatment included radiotherapy and nephrectomy. These TCRs come from a woman in her 50s with renal cell carcinoma.

This clone appeared a single time. This chain uses TRBV5-4 with TRBJ1-2; 10 bases match TRBD1. Germline values: CDR1 SGHNT, CDR2 YYREEE (reference sequence). This CDR3 comprises 15 residues. V was pared by 2 bases and J by 7 bases, with 8 bases of the junction left unmatched. Here the CDR3 reads CASSFETGGAGGYTF. CDR3 bases: TGTGCCAGCAGCTTTGAGACAGGGGGCGCGGGTGGCTACACCTTC.

A few counts support this clone. The rearrangement joins TRBV6-1 to TRBJ1-5, with unresolved D. This CDR3 contains 13 residues. Germline assignment: CDR1 MNHNS and CDR2 SASEGT. V was cut by 6 bases and J by 5 bases, with 11 bases left in between. This CDR3 is CASSLEVDQPQHF. In DNA form, the CDR3 reads TGTGCCAGCAGCCTAGAGGTGGATCAGCCCCAGCATTTT.

The chain employs TRBV9 and TRBJ1-3, with TRBD1 as a possible D gene (5 bases). The CDR3 runs 17 residues. Germline CDR1 and CDR2: SGDLS and YYNGEE. The germline V and J ends were trimmed by 4 bases and 2 bases, with 19 bases remaining between them. CDR3 nucleotides: TGTGCCAGCAGCCCCCCTTCAGGGTGGGGGACTGGAAACACCATATATTTT. Translating it yields CASSPPSGWGTGNTIYF.

The genes are TRBV9 and TRBJ1-2, with unresolved D. Germline assignment: CDR1 SGDLS and CDR2 YYNGEE. Trimming removed 0 bases from V and 7 bases from J, with 4 bases in between. The CDR3 sequence is 11 residues long. The CDR3 reads CASSVVVGYTF. In DNA form, the CDR3 reads TGTGCCAGCAGCGTAGTGGTTGGCTACACCTTC.

The chain has TRBV5-1 and TRBJ1-4; weak D call: TRBD1 (5 bases). The germline V gene has CDR1 SGHRS and CDR2 YFSETQ. The V end was cut by 4 bases, the J end by 4 bases, with 20 bases between. The CDR3 is 17 residues long. The DNA for the CDR3 is TGCGCCAGCAGCCGGGGAGGTGGTGCCAGGGTTAATGAAAAACTGTTTTTT. Translated, it gives CASSRGGGARVNEKLFF. The entire variable domain, with the rest obtained from reference TRBV5-1 and TRBJ1-4, is as follows: KAGVTQTPRYLIKTRGQQVTLSCSPISGHRSVSWYQQTPGQGLQFLFEYFSETQRNKGNFPGRFSGRQFSNSRSEMNVSTLELGDSALYLCASSRGGGARVNEKLFFGSGTQLSVL.

The J gene is TRBJ2-6, the V gene TRBV28, with TRBD1 matching 10 bases. J was trimmed by 4 bases and V by 8 bases; bases with no gene match: 8. CDR3 length equals 16 residues. CDR1 and CDR2 from the germline V gene are MDHEN and SYDVKM. The CDR3 DNA follows: TGTGCCAGCCAAAGACAGGGGGCTGGCGGGGCCAACGTCCTGACTTTC. The encoded protein is CASQRQGAGGANVLTF.